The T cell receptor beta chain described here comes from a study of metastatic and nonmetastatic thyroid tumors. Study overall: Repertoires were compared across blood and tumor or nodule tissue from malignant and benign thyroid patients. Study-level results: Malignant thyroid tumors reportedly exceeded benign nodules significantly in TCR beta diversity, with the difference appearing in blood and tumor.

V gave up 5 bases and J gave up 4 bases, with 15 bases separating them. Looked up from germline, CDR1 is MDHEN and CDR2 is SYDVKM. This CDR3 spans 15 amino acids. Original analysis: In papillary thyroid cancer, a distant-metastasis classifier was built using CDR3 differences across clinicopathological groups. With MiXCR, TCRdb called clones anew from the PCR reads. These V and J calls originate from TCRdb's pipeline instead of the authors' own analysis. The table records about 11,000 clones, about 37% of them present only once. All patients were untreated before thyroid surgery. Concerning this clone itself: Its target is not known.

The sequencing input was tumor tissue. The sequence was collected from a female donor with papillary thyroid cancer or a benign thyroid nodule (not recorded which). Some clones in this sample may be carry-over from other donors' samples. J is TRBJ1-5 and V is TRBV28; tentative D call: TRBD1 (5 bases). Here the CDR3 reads CASSHPVGDNQPQHF. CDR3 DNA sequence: TGTGCCAGCAGTCATCCAGTGGGGGATAATCAGCCCCAGCATTTT.